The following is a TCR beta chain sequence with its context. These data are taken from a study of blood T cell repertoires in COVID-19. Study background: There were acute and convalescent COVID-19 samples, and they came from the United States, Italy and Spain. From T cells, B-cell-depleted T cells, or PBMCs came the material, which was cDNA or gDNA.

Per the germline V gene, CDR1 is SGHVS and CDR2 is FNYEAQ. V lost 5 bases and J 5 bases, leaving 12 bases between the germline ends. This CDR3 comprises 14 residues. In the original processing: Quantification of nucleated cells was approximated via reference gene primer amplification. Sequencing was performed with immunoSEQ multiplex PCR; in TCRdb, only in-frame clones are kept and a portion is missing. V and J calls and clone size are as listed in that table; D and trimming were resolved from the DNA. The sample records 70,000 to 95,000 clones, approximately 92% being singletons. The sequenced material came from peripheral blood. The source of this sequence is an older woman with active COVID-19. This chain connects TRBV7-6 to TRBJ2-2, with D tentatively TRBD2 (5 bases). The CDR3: CASSQTTPTGELFF. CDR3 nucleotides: TGTGCCAGCAGCCAGACTACACCGACCGGGGAGCTGTTTTTT.